The present T cell receptor (beta chain) was sequenced within a study of T-cell memory formation after mild COVID-19. This clonotype has more than one count but fewer than ten. The antigen remains unidentified. Whole-study findings and limits: There was a balanced CD4/CD8 profile in clones contracting day 15 to 85, and later expanders leaned CD4+.

One entry per CDR3 protein results from TCRdb running MiXCR on the 5' RACE reads. Among about 430,000 distinct CDR3 sequences, about 24% were seen once, and the ten largest hold around 8.1%. V was clipped by 4 bases and J by 1 base; unmatched bases: 8. Germline CDR1 and CDR2: SEHNR and FQNEAQ (reference sequence). The CDR3 loop spans 17 amino acids. This TCR was sampled from an adult woman who had mild COVID-19 (a few samples of this study predate the infection). Cell type and time point are not known. The chain joins TRBV7-9 to TRBJ2-2; 8 positions match TRBD2. The source material was PBMCs or a T cell subset sorted from them (not recorded which). CDR3 DNA sequence: TGTGCCAGCAGCTCCAGGAGCAGCGGGGGGAACACCGGGGAGCTGTTTTTT. Translation gives CASSSRSSGGNTGELFF. The entire variable domain, with the rest obtained from reference TRBV7-9 and TRBJ2-2, is as follows: DTGVSQNPRHKITKRGQNVTFRCDPISEHNRLYWYRQTLGQGPEFLTYFQNEAQLEKSRLLSDRFSAERPKGSFSTLEIQRTEQGDSAMYLCASSSRSSGGNTGELFFGEGSRLTVL.